A selection of T cell receptor beta chains follows, all from one sample in a study of T cells in localized non-small cell lung cancer. Sequencing was performed with immunoSEQ multiplex PCR; in TCRdb, only in-frame clones are kept and a portion is missing. The repertoire includes tens of thousands of clones, around 93% of them detected once, and under 30% sits in the top ten. The starting material was peripheral blood, obtained before any cancer treatment. Receptors originate from a female donor over 55 with stage I lung adenocarcinoma. Each CDR3 is given with its conserved first and last residue. A D gene is named only where the DNA matches it firmly. Part of the rows lack a size; the others show once, few, many or a class for expanded clones.

j_gene: TRBJ1-2
abundance: -
d_gene: -
v_gene: TRBV6-1
len: 14
CDR3aa: CASSEYWETGSYTF
CDR3nt: TGTGCCAGCAGTGAGTACTGGGAAACAGGGAGCTACACCTTC

j_gene: TRBJ1-4
abundance: -
d_gene: -
v_gene: TRBV9
len: 16
CDR3aa: CASSVRSGPDNEKLFF
CDR3nt: TGTGCCAGCAGCGTAAGGTCAGGCCCCGATAATGAAAAACTGTTTTTT

j_gene: TRBJ1-1
abundance: -
d_gene: -
v_gene: TRBV6-1
len: 14
CDR3aa: CASSDRGEEVEAFF
CDR3nt: TGTGCCAGCAGTGATCGAGGGGAAGAGGTTGAAGCTTTCTTT

j_gene: TRBJ1-3
abundance: once
d_gene: -
v_gene: TRBV7-9
len: 14
CDR3aa: CASIPGFFGNTIYF
CDR3nt: TGTGCCAGCATCCCGGGGTTCTTTGGAAACACCATATATTTT

j_gene: TRBJ1-3
abundance: -
d_gene: -
v_gene: TRBV5-1
len: 17
CDR3aa: CASSLDLGERSGNTIYF
CDR3nt: TGCGCCAGCAGCTTGGACCTCGGGGAACGCTCTGGAAACACCATATATTTT

j_gene: TRBJ2-1
abundance: -
d_gene: -
v_gene: TRBV5-8
len: 15
CDR3aa: CASNPITGNLGEQFF
CDR3nt: TGTGCCAGCAATCCCATTACAGGGAACTTAGGTGAGCAGTTCTTC

j_gene: TRBJ1-1
abundance: -
d_gene: TRBD1
v_gene: TRBV30
len: 13
CDR3aa: CAWTGTGGSEAFF
CDR3nt: TGTGCCTGGACCGGGACAGGGGGCTCTGAAGCTTTCTTT

j_gene: TRBJ1-5
abundance: few
d_gene: -
v_gene: TRBV2
len: 14
CDR3aa: CASKTQGIAQPQHF
CDR3nt: TGTGCCAGCAAGACCCAGGGCATTGCGCAGCCCCAGCATTTT

j_gene: TRBJ2-7
abundance: -
d_gene: -
v_gene: TRBV4-1
len: 16
CDR3aa: CASSQDKTATLYEQYF
CDR3nt: TGCGCCAGCAGCCAAGACAAGACAGCGACTCTCTACGAGCAGTACTTC

j_gene: TRBJ2-7
abundance: -
d_gene: -
v_gene: TRBV5-1
len: 14
CDR3aa: CASRPGPSSYEQYF
CDR3nt: TGCGCCAGCAGACCGGGACCCAGCTCCTACGAGCAGTACTTC

j_gene: TRBJ1-3
abundance: -
d_gene: TRBD1
v_gene: TRBV4-1
len: 18
CDR3aa: CASKAIGTRRDSGNTIYF
CDR3nt: TGCGCCAGCAAGGCAATCGGGACCCGACGGGACAGCGGAAACACCATATATTTT

j_gene: TRBJ2-7
abundance: -
d_gene: -
v_gene: TRBV7-9
len: 16
CDR3aa: CASSPRGQSRVGEQYF
CDR3nt: TGTGCCAGCAGCCCCCGGGGACAAAGCAGGGTTGGTGAGCAGTACTTC

j_gene: TRBJ2-2
abundance: -
d_gene: -
v_gene: TRBV4-1
len: 16
CDR3aa: CASSHGKVKWTGELFF
CDR3nt: TGCGCCAGCAGCCATGGCAAGGTGAAGTGGACCGGGGAGCTGTTTTTT

j_gene: TRBJ2-7
abundance: -
d_gene: -
v_gene: TRBV5-5
len: 15
CDR3aa: CASSPTDFSSYEQYF
CDR3nt: TGTGCCAGCAGCCCGACTGATTTTAGCTCCTACGAGCAGTACTTC

j_gene: TRBJ2-1
abundance: -
d_gene: TRBD2
v_gene: TRBV7-2
len: 14
CDR3aa: CASSRGTRLSEQFF
CDR3nt: TGTGCCAGCAGCCGAGGGACTAGACTGAGTGAGCAGTTCTTC

j_gene: TRBJ2-1
abundance: -
d_gene: TRBD2
v_gene: TRBV18
len: 15
CDR3aa: CASSPRTSGYNEQFF
CDR3nt: TGTGCCAGCTCACCAAGGACTAGCGGATACAATGAGCAGTTCTTC

j_gene: TRBJ1-1
abundance: -
d_gene: -
v_gene: TRBV7-2
len: 14
CDR3aa: CASSLFGPSTEAFF
CDR3nt: TGTGCCAGCAGCTTATTCGGGCCGAGCACTGAAGCTTTCTTT

j_gene: TRBJ2-5
abundance: -
d_gene: -
v_gene: TRBV7-3
len: 15
CDR3aa: CASSLVAGQWETQYF
CDR3nt: TGTGCCAGCAGCTTAGTCGCAGGGCAGTGGGAGACCCAGTACTTC

j_gene: TRBJ2-7
abundance: -
d_gene: -
v_gene: TRBV18
len: 18
CDR3aa: CASSSESGEVSPYYEQYF
CDR3nt: TGTGCCAGCTCATCGGAATCAGGGGAAGTTAGTCCTTACTACGAGCAGTACTTC

j_gene: TRBJ2-2
abundance: -
d_gene: -
v_gene: TRBV30
len: 13
CDR3aa: CAWTIFHTGELFF
CDR3nt: TGTGCCTGGACGATTTTTCACACCGGGGAGCTGTTTTTT

j_gene: TRBJ2-5
abundance: -
d_gene: TRBD2
v_gene: TRBV5-1
len: 14
CDR3aa: CASSLGTREETQYF
CDR3nt: TGCGCCAGCAGCTTGGGGACTAGAGAGGAGACCCAGTACTTC

j_gene: TRBJ2-3
abundance: -
d_gene: -
v_gene: TRBV5-1
len: 15
CDR3aa: CASSSEGHNTDTQYF
CDR3nt: TGCGCCAGCAGCTCGGAGGGACACAACACAGATACGCAGTATTTT

j_gene: TRBJ2-1
abundance: -
d_gene: TRBD2
v_gene: TRBV9
len: 15
CDR3aa: CASSPREGSYNEQFF
CDR3nt: TGTGCCAGCAGCCCGCGGGAGGGGTCCTACAATGAGCAGTTCTTC

j_gene: TRBJ2-7
abundance: -
d_gene: -
v_gene: TRBV18
len: 17
CDR3aa: CASSPRQSQTSFHEQYF
CDR3nt: TGTGCCAGCTCCCCCCGGCAGAGCCAAACTAGCTTCCACGAGCAGTACTTC

j_gene: TRBJ1-1
abundance: once
d_gene: -
v_gene: TRBV7-9
len: 14
CDR3aa: CASSLESGRTEAFF
CDR3nt: TGTGCCAGCAGCTTGGAAAGTGGGCGGACTGAAGCTTTCTTT

j_gene: TRBJ2-6
abundance: -
d_gene: -
v_gene: TRBV6-6
len: 15
CDR3aa: CASSITGPGANVLTF
CDR3nt: TGTGCCAGCAGTATCACAGGGCCTGGGGCCAACGTCCTGACTTTC

j_gene: TRBJ2-7
abundance: -
d_gene: -
v_gene: TRBV18
len: 17
CDR3aa: CASSLLSLLANSYEQYF
CDR3nt: TGTGCCAGCTCACTACTCTCCTTACTAGCTAACTCCTACGAGCAGTACTTC

j_gene: TRBJ1-2
abundance: -
d_gene: -
v_gene: TRBV15
len: 17
CDR3aa: CATSSNYRDSGSSGYTF
CDR3nt: TGTGCCACCAGCAGCAATTACAGGGATTCGGGGTCCTCTGGCTACACCTTC

j_gene: TRBJ1-2
abundance: -
d_gene: -
v_gene: TRBV19
len: 12
CDR3aa: CATVGGSGGYTF
CDR3nt: TGTGCCACAGTGGGGGGCTCAGGTGGCTACACCTTC